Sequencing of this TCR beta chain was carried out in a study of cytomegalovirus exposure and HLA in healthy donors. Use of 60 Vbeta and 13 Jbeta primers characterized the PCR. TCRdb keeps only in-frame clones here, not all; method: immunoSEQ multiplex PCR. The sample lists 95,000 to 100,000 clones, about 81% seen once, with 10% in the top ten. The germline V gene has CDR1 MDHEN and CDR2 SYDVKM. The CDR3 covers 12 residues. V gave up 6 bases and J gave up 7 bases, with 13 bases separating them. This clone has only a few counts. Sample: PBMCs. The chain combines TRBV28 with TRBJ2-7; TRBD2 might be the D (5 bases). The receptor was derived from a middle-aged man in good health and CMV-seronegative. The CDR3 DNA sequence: TGTGCCAGCAGGGAGGAGCTGAGAGAGCAGTACTTC. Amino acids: CASREELREQYF.